This TCR beta chain was captured in a study of blood T cell repertoires in COVID-19. Turning to the study itself: Nucleic acid was either cDNA or gDNA, and it came from T cells, B-cell-depleted T cells, or PBMCs.

Recruited during active infection, patients (from Seattle) were subsequently followed longitudinally. Per the germline V gene, CDR1 is SGHRS and CDR2 is YFSETQ. V gave up 4 bases and J gave up 8 bases; unmatched junction bases: 14. The CDR3 length is 16 residues. Authors' data handling: Amplified reference gene primers provided the basis for estimating nucleated cell counts. Profiling relied on immunoSEQ multiplex PCR, and the TCRdb table lists in-frame clones only, not all of them. V, J and clone size were drawn from that table, and D and trimming were deduced from the DNA. In the table there are around 250,000 clones, roughly 86% of which are singletons.

This chain uses TRBV5-1 with TRBJ1-2; 10 bases agree with TRBD1. This TCR was recovered from a woman older than 75 with COVID-19, enrolled during active disease. The sequenced sample consisted of peripheral blood. The CDR3: CASSPTTGGDLKGYTF. The DNA of the CDR3 is TGCGCCAGCAGCCCCACGACAGGGGGCGACCTCAAGGGCTACACCTTC.